One and the same sample provided the 27 T cell receptor beta chains below, sequenced in a study of beta chain features in type 1 diabetes. Since all of the isolated RNA was reverse transcribed, expressed TCRB transcripts were what got sequenced. Repertoires were generated with immunoSEQ multiplex PCR, while TCRdb's copy carries only in-frame clones and drops some. The data hold hundreds of thousands of clones, with about 14% observed a single time. Sample: naive CD4+ T cells from blood. These receptors came from a man aged 25 to 40 in good health.

This clone was counted only a few times. The CDR3 DNA sequence: TGTGCCAGCAGCTTGTTCGGGATCGACCCTGGTACGCAGTATTTT. The encoded protein is CASSLFGIDPGTQYF. J is TRBJ2-3 and V is TRBV5-4; possibly TRBD2 for D (5 bases). CDR1 and CDR2 (germline): SGHNT, YYREEE (reference sequence). The CDR3 is made up of 15 amino acids. V lost 1 base, J lost 8 bases, and 17 bases lay in between.

The chain recombines TRBV15 with TRBJ2-1; TRBD2 agrees at 9 bases. The CDR3 is 17 amino acids. Trimming removed 0 bases from V and 2 bases from J; junction bases left unmatched: 5. Germline V CDR1 and CDR2: LNHNV, YYDKDF (reference sequence). The CDR3 region is CATSRDGREGPYNEQFF. The CDR3 nucleotides read TGTGCCACCAGCAGAGATGGGCGGGAGGGCCCCTACAATGAGCAGTTCTTC.

A few counts support this clone. Here the CDR3 DNA reads TGCAGCGTCCTCGGGACTAGCGGGAGGAGCTCCTACAATGAGCAGTTCTTC. It translates to CSVLGTSGRSSYNEQFF. The genes are TRBV29-1 and TRBJ2-1; TRBD2 matches 15 bases. J gave up 0 bases and V 6 bases, and 6 bases lay outside the gene matches. Germline V gene data show CDR1 as SQVTM and CDR2 as ANQGSEA. The CDR3 totals 17 residues.

This clone was counted a few times. The chain carries TRBV10-3 and TRBJ2-5, with D possibly TRBD2 on 6 matching bases. CDR1 and CDR2 from the germline V gene are ENHRY and SYGVKD. Trimming stripped 9 bases from V and 4 bases from J, with 15 bases between. The CDR3 length is 13 residues. The CDR3 here is CAIGREPRETQYF. The CDR3 DNA is TGTGCCATTGGACGGGAGCCGAGAGAGACCCAGTACTTC.

This chain connects TRBV5-4 to TRBJ2-3, with D tentatively TRBD1 (6 bases). The CDR3 spans 15 residues. The germline V and J ends were trimmed by 4 bases and 1 base, with 13 bases remaining between them. The V gene's germline CDR1 is SGHNT and CDR2 YYREEE (reference sequence). The CDR3 spells CASSRQEFGTDTQYF. CDR3 nucleotide sequence: TGTGCCAGCAGCCGACAGGAATTCGGCACAGATACGCAGTATTTT.

A few counts support this clone. V and J are TRBV5-1 and TRBJ1-6, with D unclear. Trimming stripped 2 bases from V and 5 bases from J, with 11 bases between. The CDR3 has 15 residues. The germline V gene encodes CDR1 SGHRS and CDR2 YFSETQ. CDR3 region: CASSLSGKNNSPLHF. The CDR3 coding sequence is TGCGCCAGCAGCTTATCCGGGAAGAATAATTCACCCCTCCACTTT.

The gene calls are TRBV10-2 and TRBJ1-1; no clear D. The V gene's germline CDR1 is WSHSY and CDR2 SAAADI. This CDR3 has 15 residues. Trimming pared 2 bases from V and 4 bases from J, leaving 14 bases between. The CDR3, as DNA: TGCGCCAGCAGTGAGGAAGAATTCTTGGCCACTGAAGCTTTCTTT. The encoded protein is CASSEEEFLATEAFF.

This clone has more than one count but fewer than ten. The V gene is TRBV5-6, the J gene TRBJ2-7; TRBD2 matches 8 bases. V dropped 0 bases and J dropped 2; count of bases not matched to a gene: 4. Germline V gene sequence: CDR1 SGHDT, CDR2 YYEEEE. The CDR3 has 15 residues. DNA of the CDR3: TGTGCCAGCAGCTTGGGGGGACTAGGAACCTACGAGCAGTACGTC. Translating it yields CASSLGGLGTYEQYV.

This clone has just a few counts. This rearrangement joins TRBV4-1 to TRBJ2-6; D uncertain. The germline V gene has CDR1 MGHRA and CDR2 YSYEKL. The CDR3 loop spans 16 amino acids. Between the trimmed V and J ends, which lost 1 base and 0 bases, there was a span of 7 bases. CDR3 protein: CASSQAPHSGANVLTF. The CDR3 coding sequence is TGCGCCAGCAGCCAAGCCCCCCACTCTGGGGCCAACGTCCTGACTTTC.

The V and J genes are TRBV30 and TRBJ1-2, with unresolved D. V was trimmed by 4 bases and J by 3 bases, leaving 12 bases between them. Germline loops: CDR1 GTSNPN, CDR2 SVGIG (reference sequence). This CDR3 region has 13 residues. CDR3 amino acids: CAWKRQSDYGYTF. DNA of the CDR3: TGTGCCTGGAAACGGCAGTCAGACTATGGCTACACCTTC.

CDR3 in amino acids: CASSQLRWGDTQYF. CDR3 bases: TGCGCCAGCAGCCAACTAAGATGGGGAGATACGCAGTATTTT. The V call is TRBV4-3, the J call TRBJ2-3; D uncertain. The germline V gene encodes CDR1 LGHNA and CDR2 YSLEER. This CDR3 is built from 14 residues. Trimming took off 2 bases at V and 5 bases at J, with 11 bases between the two ends.

The rearrangement joins TRBV7-9 to TRBJ2-2; a possible D gene is TRBD2 (5 bases). The CDR3 is 14 residues long. The V gene lost 4 bases and the J gene lost 4 bases, with 10 bases spanning the gap. From germline, CDR1 is SEHNR and CDR2 FQNEAQ (reference sequence). As DNA, the CDR3 is TGTGCCAGCAGCTCCCTGAGCGGCACCGGGGAGCTGTTTTTT. Its protein product is CASSSLSGTGELFF.

This chain uses TRBV10-3 with TRBJ2-1, with a tentative D call TRBD2 (5 bases). Per the germline V gene, CDR1 is ENHRY and CDR2 is SYGVKD. The CDR3 sequence is 15 residues long. V was cut by 7 bases and J by 5 bases, with 18 bases left in between. The CDR3, as DNA: TGTGCCATCACCCCGAAGGGTAGCGTCGACAATGAGCAGTTCTTC. It codes for CAITPKGSVDNEQFF.

This clone was seen only a few times. The gene calls are TRBV11-3 and TRBJ2-3; D perhaps matches TRBD2 (5 bases). Trimming took off 7 bases at V and 1 base at J, with 15 bases between the two ends. This CDR3 is 15 amino acids long. In germline, CDR1 is SGHNT, CDR2 YENEEA. The CDR3 spells CASTLFGSGTDTQYF. The CDR3 DNA reads as TGTGCCAGCACCCTTTTTGGGAGCGGCACAGATACGCAGTATTTT.

The V gene is TRBV4-3, the J gene TRBJ2-1; possibly TRBD1 or TRBD2 for D (6 bases each). Trimming shortened V by 6 bases and J by 11 bases, and 23 bases separated the two germline ends. The CDR3 has 15 amino acids. Germline V gene data show CDR1 as LGHNA and CDR2 as YSLEER. The CDR3 DNA sequence: TGCGCCAGCAGGCTTCACCTCCGGGGCGGGGACAAGCAGTTCTTC. This sequence encodes CASRLHLRGGDKQFF.

This clone was seen just once. The chain is built from TRBV6-5 and TRBJ2-3; D possibly uses TRBD1 or TRBD2 (5 bases each). Germline V CDR1 and CDR2: MNHEY, SVGAGI. The CDR3 runs to 14 residues. With 5 bases removed from V and 5 bases from J, the gap between germline ends came to 14 bases. The CDR3 DNA reads as TGTGCCAGCAGTGAGCAAGGGACCGGAGATACGCAGTATTTT. It specifies CASSEQGTGDTQYF.

In its sample, this clone was seen a few times. The V and J genes are TRBV18 and TRBJ2-3; D gene ambiguous. With 6 bases removed from V and 0 bases from J, the gap between germline ends came to 13 bases. CDR1 KGHSH and CDR2 LQKENI come from the germline V gene. The CDR3 spans 15 residues. CDR3 DNA: TGTGCCAGCTCCCCTGGACGGCCAAGCACAGATACGCAGTATTTT. Translated, it gives CASSPGRPSTDTQYF.

There are a few counts of this clone. The genes are TRBV10-3 and TRBJ1-2; TRBD1 is a possible D gene (5 bases). Trimming pared 4 bases from V and 8 bases from J, leaving 17 bases between. CDR1 and CDR2 (germline): ENHRY, SYGVKD. CDR3 size: 14 residues. This CDR3 is CAISGTLGDEGYTF. The CDR3 region has the DNA TGTGCCATCAGTGGGACTTTGGGGGACGAGGGCTACACCTTC.

The J gene is TRBJ2-1, the V gene TRBV19; 9 bases are a match to TRBD1. The V segment lost 6 bases and the J segment 10 bases; nucleotides outside the gene matches: 10. The CDR3 runs 14 residues. CDR1 is LNHDA and CDR2 is SQIVND in the germline V gene (reference sequence). The CDR3 DNA sequence: TGTGCCAGTAGGACCGGGACAGGGTCTAAAGAGCAGTTCTTC. It codes for CASRTGTGSKEQFF.

This clone showed up just a few times. The CDR3 DNA reads TGTGCCAGCAGCGTGGTATTTACTCGCCCCTACGAGCAGTACTTC. Translation gives CASSVVFTRPYEQYF. The J gene is TRBJ2-7, the V gene TRBV21-1; TRBD2 is the table's D call and was not checked against the DNA. TRBV21-1 is assigned pseudogene status. The CDR3 totals 15 residues.

Concerning this clone itself: Other nucleotide sequences in the sample specify the same CDR3. The chain combines TRBV29-1 with TRBJ1-5; D is uncertain. Trimming stripped 4 bases from V and 2 bases from J, with 6 bases between. The CDR3 spans 12 residues. Germline V gene data show CDR1 as SQVTM and CDR2 as ANQGSEA. DNA for the CDR3: TGCAGCGTTGGGGAGGGCAATCAGCCCCAGCATTTT. It specifies CSVGEGNQPQHF.

This clone was detected a few times. The rearrangement links TRBV5-6 to TRBJ2-7; TRBD2 matches 8 bases. This CDR3 comprises 14 residues. The V segment lost 4 bases and the J segment 3 bases; nucleotides outside the gene matches: 6. Germline values: CDR1 SGHDT, CDR2 YYEEEE. In DNA form, the CDR3 reads TGTGCCAGCAGCCTCGGACTAGCTTTCTACGAGCAGTACTTC. Translation gives CASSLGLAFYEQYF.

This clone was found a few times. The sample contains more than one DNA sequence encoding this CDR3. J is TRBJ1-1 and V is TRBV11-3; a weak D match, TRBD1 (6 bases). The V and J ends lost 5 bases and 5 bases respectively, with 9 bases between them. The CDR3 is 12 residues long. Germline V gives CDR1 SGHNT, CDR2 YENEEA. CDR3 bases: TGTGCCAGCAGCCTACAGGGAACTGAAGCTTTCTTT. Translation gives CASSLQGTEAFF.

The chain couples TRBV18 to TRBJ2-1, with D possibly matching TRBD2 (5 bases). Germline V gene data show CDR1 as KGHSH and CDR2 as LQKENI. The CDR3 consists of 15 residues. V dropped 4 bases and J dropped 4 bases, with 14 bases sitting between them. CDR3 DNA: TGTGCCAGCTCACTAGGTGGCAGCGGATACAATGAGCAGTTCTTC. It yields the protein CASSLGGSGYNEQFF.

This rearrangement joins TRBV9 to TRBJ2-7; D ambiguous. The CDR3 sequence is 14 residues long. From germline, CDR1 is SGDLS and CDR2 YYNGEE. The germline V and J ends were trimmed by 10 bases and 2 bases, with 19 bases remaining between them. The CDR3 loop reads CASSAVDGTYEQYF. CDR3 sequence (DNA): TGTGCCTCCTCCGCAGTTGACGGAACCTACGAGCAGTACTTC.

V is TRBV28 and J is TRBJ2-7, with TRBD2 identical over 13 bases. V shed 5 bases and J 4 bases; nucleotides not matched to a gene: 8. The length of the CDR3 is 16 residues. The germline gives CDR1 MDHEN, CDR2 SYDVKM. The chain's CDR3 is CASSAGLAGVKYEQYV. The CDR3 DNA follows: TGTGCCAGCAGTGCCGGACTAGCGGGAGTTAAATACGAGCAGTACGTC.

This clone has only a few counts. The CDR3 sequence: CASSARGRNTEAFF. CDR3 sequence (DNA): TGCGCCAGCAGTGCCAGGGGGCGGAACACTGAAGCTTTCTTT. J is TRBJ1-1 and V is TRBV10-2; 8 bases line up with TRBD1. CDR1 is WSHSY and CDR2 is SAAADI in the germline V gene. CDR3 length: 14 residues. Trimming took 4 bases from V and 1 from J; bases not matched to a gene: 2.